Listed below are T cell receptor beta chains from one sample, sequenced in a study of blood T cell repertoires in COVID-19. Clones were read by immunoSEQ multiplex PCR, and TCRdb kept only the in-frame ones, dropping some. The data contain 95,000 to 150,000 clones, around 87% of them singletons. Sequencing used peripheral blood. Source of these receptors: a man aged 65 to 85 with active or convalescent COVID-19. Each CDR3 is given with its conserved first and last residue. A D gene is named only where the DNA matches it firmly. Only part of the rows carry a size: once, few, many, or a class if the clone is expanded.

NA	NA	TRBV28	TRBJ1-5	TGTGCCAGCAGTTTATCACAGAGCAATCAGCCCCAGCATTTT	CASSLSQSNQPQHF
NA	NA	TRBV7-9	TRBJ2-7	TGTGCCAGCAGCTTAGGTGGAGGGGACTCCTACGAGCAGTACTTC	CASSLGGGDSYEQYF
few	TRBD2	TRBV25-1	TRBJ2-2	TGTGCCAGCAAACGGGAGGGTTCGACCGGGGAGCTGTTTTTT	CASKREGSTGELFF
NA	TRBD2	TRBV19	TRBJ2-3	TGTGCCAGTAGTACGCCGGGACTAGCGGGCGCAGATACGCAGTATTTT	CASSTPGLAGADTQYF
NA	TRBD1	TRBV5-3	TRBJ1-5	TGTGCCAGAAGCTTGTTAGGGGGCAGCCAGCCCCAGCATTTT	CARSLLGGSQPQHF
NA	TRBD1	TRBV2	TRBJ2-1	TGTGCCAGCAGTGAAAGGACAGGGTTCTACAATGAGCAGTTCTTC	CASSERTGFYNEQFF
NA	NA	TRBV7-9	TRBJ1-1	TGTGCCAGCAGCTACCCCCGAGGAGGAGCGGACACTGAAGCTTTCTTT	CASSYPRGGADTEAFF
NA	TRBD1	TRBV6-5	TRBJ1-2	TGTGCCAGCAGTTACGGGACAGGGGCCTATGGCTACACCTTC	CASSYGTGAYGYTF
NA	NA	TRBV29-1	TRBJ2-7	TGCACCGCTATAGGAGGGGCCGGGTTATACGAGCAGTACTTC	CTAIGGAGLYEQYF
NA	TRBD1	TRBV27	TRBJ1-3	TGTGCCAGCAGCCGACAGGGGGACTCTGGAAACACCATATATTTT	CASSRQGDSGNTIYF
NA	TRBD2	TRBV5-1	TRBJ2-1	TGCGCCAGCAGTCCGGGTGGACTAGCGCTGATTGAGCAGTTCTTC	CASSPGGLALIEQFF
many	TRBD2	TRBV19	TRBJ2-3	TGTGCCAGTAGGACCCTAGCGGGAGGCGACACAGATACGCAGTATTTT	CASRTLAGGDTDTQYF
once	TRBD1	TRBV11-1	TRBJ2-7	TGTGCCAGCAGCCGGGACAGGGGAGGAGGGCAGTACTTC	CASSRDRGGGQYF
NA	NA	TRBV3-1/TRBV3-2	TRBJ1-1	TGTGCCAGCAGCCAGGGACTGCCGGGTCCATCAGCTTTCTTT	CASSQGLPGPSAFF
once	TRBD1	TRBV6-6	TRBJ1-6	TGTGCCGGGCGAGGGACAGGACCGATATTTAATTCACCCCTCCACTTT	CAGRGTGPIFNSPLHF
NA	NA	TRBV11-2	TRBJ2-1	TGTGCCAGCAGCTTAGTCCTAGGGGCTCACAATGAGCAGTTCTTC	CASSLVLGAHNEQFF
NA	NA	TRBV9	TRBJ2-3	TGTGCCAGCAGCGTCAGCGTCTCTAGCACAGATACGCAGTATTTT	CASSVSVSSTDTQYF
NA	NA	TRBV28	TRBJ2-7	TGTGCCACCCAGGGGATGGGGAGTACGAGGGATTACGAGCAGTACTTC	CATQGMGSTRDYEQYF
NA	NA	TRBV28	TRBJ2-4	TGTGCCAGCAGCTCTCGGACTGGGAAGTACTTC	CASSSRTGKYF
NA	TRBD1	TRBV28	TRBJ2-7	TGTGCCAGCAGTTTAGGGGACAGGGTCCACGAGCAGTACTTC	CASSLGDRVHEQYF
NA	NA	TRBV19	TRBJ1-6	TGTGCCAGTACCCAATCGGGGGGTTCACCCCTCCACTTT	CASTQSGGSPLHF
NA	TRBD1	TRBV18	TRBJ1-3	TGTGCCAGCTCAACGACAGGGAACTCTGGAAACACCATATATTTT	CASSTTGNSGNTIYF
once	NA	TRBV19	TRBJ2-7	TGTGCCAGTAGTATTCGGCAGGGGACCTCAATAGCGGGCACACTTACCTACGAGCAGTACTTC	CASSIRQGTSIAGTLTYEQYF
NA	NA	TRBV28	TRBJ1-1	TGTGCCAGCAGCCCAGGGGCCAGAAGGGACACTGAAGCTTTCTTT	CASSPGARRDTEAFF
NA	NA	TRBV18	TRBJ1-6	TGTGCCAGCTCACCGGCATCCAGCTCCTATAATTCACCCCTCCACTTT	CASSPASSSYNSPLHF
NA	TRBD2	TRBV7-8	TRBJ2-1	TGTGCCAGCAGCCCTAGCCTAGCGGGACGGGGCTATGAGCAGTTCTTC	CASSPSLAGRGYEQFF
NA	NA	TRBV7-6	TRBJ2-7	TGTGCCAGCAGCTTAGAAACTGGGGCGGGGTACGAGCAGTACTTC	CASSLETGAGYEQYF
once	NA	TRBV28	TRBJ2-7	TGTGCCAGCAGCCCCAGGAACTCCTACGAGCAGTACTTC	CASSPRNSYEQYF
NA	TRBD1	TRBV5-6	TRBJ2-7	TGTGCCAGCAGCTTGACAGGGGATTTCTCCTACGAGCAGTACTTC	CASSLTGDFSYEQYF
NA	NA	TRBV27	TRBJ2-6	TGTGCCAGCAGCAGGGGATCTGGGGCCAACGTCCTGACTTTC	CASSRGSGANVLTF
NA	NA	TRBV10-3	TRBJ2-5	TGTGCCATCAGTGACCCCGATGCGGAAGAGACCCAGTACTTC	CAISDPDAEETQYF
NA	NA	TRBV6-5	TRBJ1-5	TGTGCCAGCATGAAAACAGGGTTTAATCAGCCCCAGCATTTT	CASMKTGFNQPQHF
NA	NA	TRBV19	TRBJ2-5	TGTGCCAGTACCCTCGGGACTCAACACCAAGAGACCCAGTACTTC	CASTLGTQHQETQYF
once	TRBD2	TRBV7-2	TRBJ2-1	TGTGCCAGCAGAAGCCCCACTAGCGGGAGAAAAGTTGAGCAGTTCTTC	CASRSPTSGRKVEQFF
NA	NA	TRBV3-1/TRBV3-2	TRBJ1-2	TGTGCCAGCAGCCAGACGGACAGCTATGGCTACACCTTC	CASSQTDSYGYTF
NA	NA	TRBV7-9	TRBJ1-1	TGTGCCAGCAGCTTTGGCGGGAACACTGAAGCTTTCTTT	CASSFGGNTEAFF
NA	NA	TRBV5-6	TRBJ2-3	TGTGCCAGCAGCTTATTTCTTACCGGAGATACGCAGTATTTT	CASSLFLTGDTQYF
NA	NA	TRBV6-5	TRBJ2-7	TGTGCCAGCAAAAAGGACATTTTCTACGAGCAGTACTTC	CASKKDIFYEQYF
once	NA	TRBV6-5	TRBJ1-4	TGTGCCAGCAGTTACTCGACAGCCTCTAATGAAAAACTGTTTTTT	CASSYSTASNEKLFF
NA	TRBD2	TRBV27	TRBJ2-7	TGTGCCAGCAGTCCACTAGCGGGGTCCTACGAGCAGTACTTC	CASSPLAGSYEQYF
NA	TRBD1	TRBV6-4	TRBJ2-7	TGTGCCAGCAGTCCTGAATCGACAGGGGTCGCGCAGTACTTC	CASSPESTGVAQYF
NA	TRBD2	TRBV13	TRBJ2-7	TGTGCCAGCAGCGGGGGGGTCGAGCAGTACTTC	CASSGGVEQYF
NA	TRBD1	TRBV27	TRBJ1-4	TGTGCCAGCAGTTTATCGTTTTTGACAGGGGTGGAAAAACTGTTTTTT	CASSLSFLTGVEKLFF
once	NA	TRBV11-2	TRBJ1-5	TGTGCCAGCAGCTATGGTGCAGGCAATCAGCCCCAGCATTTT	CASSYGAGNQPQHF
NA	NA	TRBV12-3/TRBV12-4	TRBJ1-2	TGTGCCAGCAGTCCCCGGTCCCGCTATGGCTACACCTTC	CASSPRSRYGYTF
NA	NA	TRBV7-3	TRBJ1-6	TGTGCCAGCAGTTCGATGGCAGGGGAGGGTTCACCCCTCCACTTT	CASSSMAGEGSPLHF
NA	NA	TRBV2	TRBJ1-1	TGTGCCAGCAGTGATTGGGTTCCAGCGACTGAAGCTTTCTTT	CASSDWVPATEAFF
NA	TRBD1	TRBV19	TRBJ2-1	TGTGCCAGTAGGCAACAGGGGTCCTACAATGAGCAGTTCTTC	CASRQQGSYNEQFF
NA	TRBD1	TRBV6-5	TRBJ1-6	TGTGCCAGCACGCTCACAGGGGGCAAGAATTCACCCCTCCACTTT	CASTLTGGKNSPLHF
NA	TRBD1	TRBV2	TRBJ2-3	TGTGCCAGCACCCTCGGGACAGGCACAGATACGCAGTATTTT	CASTLGTGTDTQYF